What follows describes a single T cell receptor (beta chain). How the authors handled the data: Nucleated cell number was recorded as an estimate derived from reference gene primer amplification. Sequenced by immunoSEQ multiplex PCR; TCRdb stores in-frame clones only, minus some. D and trimming were read from the DNA, whereas the V and J calls and clone size are those reported in that table. Of 150,000 or so clones detected, roughly 89% appear once; the ten largest clones hold about 5%. CDR3 length: 13 residues. V was pared by 5 bases and J by 7 bases, with 2 bases of the junction left unmatched. Looked up from germline, CDR1 is MDHEN and CDR2 is SYDVKM. The data are from a study of blood T cell repertoires in COVID-19. In the study overall: COVID-19 samples from acute and convalescent phases originated in the United States, Italy and Spain.

The specimen sequenced was peripheral blood. The sequence was obtained from a human donor in a cohort sampled during active COVID-19. The rearrangement links TRBV28 to TRBJ2-4; 10 bases agree with TRBD2. The DNA of the CDR3 is TGTGCCAGCAGTCCTAGCGGGAGTAACATTCAGTACTTC. It codes for CASSPSGSNIQYF.